The 14 T cell receptor beta chains in this list originate from one sample, sequenced in a study of shared clonotypes between healthy human individuals. Data came from immunoSEQ multiplex PCR; TCRdb stores just in-frame clones and leaves some out. The data contain around 700,000 clones, more than 70% of them singletons. The specimen sequenced was memory CD4+ T cells sorted from blood. Subset here: CD45RA-negative fraction. The receptors come from a woman aged 25 to 39 in good health.

Turning to this clone: A read error is possible here, since a much larger clone lies one base away. Other DNA sequences in this sample translate to the same CDR3. The V and J genes are TRBV28 and TRBJ2-7, with D unclear. V lost 2 bases and J lost 4, with 3 bases in between. The CDR3 has 11 amino acids. CDR1 and CDR2 (germline): MDHEN, SYDVKM. The DNA of the CDR3 is TGTGCCAGCAGTTTACGGTACGAGCAGTACTTC. Encoded protein: CASSLRYEQYF.

This chain links TRBV19 with TRBJ1-2; D unresolved. Trimming shortened V by 7 bases and J by 3 bases, and 9 bases separated the two germline ends. The germline CDR1 and CDR2 sequences are LNHDA and SQIVND (reference sequence). The CDR3 totals 12 residues. In nucleotides, the CDR3 is TGTGCCAGTAACAGAAGAGACTATGGCTACACCTTC. Its translation is CASNRRDYGYTF.

This clone was seen a handful of times. This chain uses TRBV19 with TRBJ1-5; D remains unclear. CDR3 length: 16 residues. The V end was cut by 6 bases, the J end by 3 bases, with 18 bases between. Germline CDR1 LNHDA, CDR2 SQIVND (reference sequence). The CDR3 DNA sequence: TGTGCCAGTAGGGGGAGTATAGGACGCCCCAATCAGCCCCAGCATTTT. Protein sequence: CASRGSIGRPNQPQHF. The variable domain in full, with the rest retrieved from reference TRBV19 and TRBJ1-5, is DGGITQSPKYLFRKEGQNVTLSCEQNLNHDAMYWYRQDPGQGLRLIYYSQIVNDFQKGDIAEGYSVSREKKESFPLTVTSAQKNPTAFYLCASRGSIGRPNQPQHFGDGTRLSIL.

The V and J genes are TRBV30 and TRBJ2-7; TRBD1 matches at 11 bases. CDR1 GTSNPN and CDR2 SVGIG come from the germline V gene (reference sequence). The ends lost 3 bases at V and 3 bases at J; junction bases unmatched: 4. The CDR3 spans 14 residues. The CDR3 spells CAWSWGTGGYEQYF. The CDR3 DNA follows: TGTGCCTGGAGCTGGGGGACAGGGGGCTACGAGCAGTACTTC. Using reference TRBV30 and TRBJ2-7 for the parts outside the CDR3, the full variable domain is SQTIHQWPATLVQPVGSPLSLECTVEGTSNPNLYWYRQAAGRGLQLLFYSVGIGQISSEVPQNLSASRPQDRQFILSSKKLLLSDSGFYLCAWSWGTGGYEQYFGPGTRLTVT.

The chain recombines TRBV6-6 with TRBJ1-5; unclear D gene. There are 13 residues in the CDR3. Deletions cut 0 bases from V and 5 bases from J, with 5 bases between. CDR1 is MNHNY, CDR2 SVGAGI, per germline (reference sequence). CDR3: CASSYSRDQPQHF. For the CDR3, the DNA is TGTGCCAGCAGTTACTCGAGAGATCAGCCCCAGCATTTT.

The genes are TRBV28 and TRBJ2-2, with 8 bases identical to TRBD2. The CDR3 length is 14 residues. V was pared by 7 bases and J by 5 bases, with 6 bases of the junction left unmatched. Per the germline V gene, CDR1 is MDHEN and CDR2 is SYDVKM. The CDR3 here is CASKAGGETGELFF. DNA for the CDR3: TGTGCCAGCAAGGCGGGAGGTGAGACCGGGGAGCTGTTTTTT. Full variable domain (missing parts from reference TRBV28 and TRBJ2-2): DVKVTQSSRYLVKRTGEKVFLECVQDMDHENMFWYRQDPGLGLRLIYFSYDVKMKEKGDIPEGYSVSREKKERFSLILESASTNQTSMYLCASKAGGETGELFFGEGSRLTVL.

J is TRBJ2-3 and V is TRBV18; TRBD2 aligns across 12 bases. The CDR3 consists of 17 residues. Trimming at V came to 2 bases and at J to 10 bases, leaving 13 bases not matched to a gene. Germline values: CDR1 KGHSH, CDR2 LQKENI. CDR3 bases: TGTGCCAGCTCACCAGGACTAGCGGGACCCCCGGCAAAGGCGCAGTATTTT. It codes for CASSPGLAGPPAKAQYF.

This clone was seen repeatedly, ten times or more. This sample includes further DNA sequences coding for the same CDR3. This chain connects TRBV5-1 to TRBJ1-2; D is unresolved. Trimming removed 0 bases from V and 5 bases from J, with 8 bases in between. This CDR3 contains 13 residues. Germline loops: CDR1 SGHRS, CDR2 YFSETQ. CDR3 amino acids: CASSLGQPYGYTF. CDR3 in DNA: TGCGCCAGCAGCTTGGGACAACCGTATGGCTACACCTTC.

On this clone: This may stem from a read error, because a much larger clone lies one nucleotide away. The rearrangement joins TRBV6-1 to TRBJ2-7; no reliable D call. The germline gives CDR1 MNHNS, CDR2 SASEGT. The V gene lost 6 bases and the J gene lost 3 bases, with 6 bases spanning the gap. This CDR3 has 11 amino acids. The CDR3 region is CASSHNYEQYF. Here the CDR3 DNA reads TGTGCCAGCAGCCACAACTACGAGCAGTACTTC.

V and J are TRBV4-3 and TRBJ2-1; the match to TRBD2 covers 10 bases. The CDR3 is 17 residues long. The V and J ends lost 0 bases and 6 bases, in that order; junction bases with no gene match: 8. Looked up from germline, CDR1 is LGHNA and CDR2 is YSLEER. CDR3 residues: CASSQDFLAGVPNEQFF. The CDR3 nucleotides read TGCGCCAGCAGCCAAGACTTTCTAGCGGGAGTACCCAATGAGCAGTTCTTC.

This sequence joins TRBV27 and TRBJ2-7; D is undetermined. Trimming cost V 6 bases and J 4 bases, with 13 bases left between them. Per the germline V gene, CDR1 is MNHEY and CDR2 is SMNVEV (reference sequence). This CDR3 is built from 13 residues. The CDR3: CASSQVGLYEQYF. The CDR3 coding sequence is TGTGCCAGCAGCCAAGTGGGGTTATACGAGCAGTACTTC.

This chain uses TRBV9 with TRBJ2-2; TRBD2 agrees at 9 bases. Unmatched junction bases numbered 9, after V lost 1 base and J lost 5 bases. The CDR3 totals 17 residues. Per the germline V gene, CDR1 is SGDLS and CDR2 is YYNGEE. CDR3 in amino acids: CASSVLPAGGPTGELFF. CDR3 DNA sequence: TGTGCCAGCAGCGTACTCCCGGCGGGAGGGCCAACCGGGGAGCTGTTTTTT. Looking up the rest from reference TRBV9 and TRBJ2-2 gives the full variable domain: DSGVTQTPKHLITATGQRVTLRCSPRSGDLSVYWYQQSLDQGLQFLIQYYNGEERAKGNILERFSAQQFPDLHSELNLSSLELGDSALYFCASSVLPAGGPTGELFFGEGSRLTVL.

The rearrangement links TRBV28 to TRBJ1-2; no firm D call. In germline, CDR1 is MDHEN, CDR2 SYDVKM. Trimming took off 3 bases at V and 8 bases at J, with 13 bases between the two ends. The CDR3 consists of 13 residues. CDR3 in amino acids: CASSFLVVPGYTF. The CDR3 DNA reads as TGTGCCAGCAGTTTCCTCGTGGTCCCAGGCTACACCTTC.

Only one count was recorded for this clone. This rearrangement joins TRBV7-2 to TRBJ2-7; D uncertain. CDR1 and CDR2 (germline): SGHTA, FQGNSA. V was pared by 6 bases and J by 2 bases, with 11 bases between. There are 13 residues in the CDR3. The CDR3 bases are TGTGCCAGCAGTAGGACCCAAGCCTACGAGCAGTACTTC. Translating it yields CASSRTQAYEQYF.